This T cell receptor (beta chain) was captured in a study of blood T cell repertoires in COVID-19. Profiled with immunoSEQ multiplex PCR; TCRdb holds only in-frame clones, not every one. The profile covers 150,000 to 200,000 clones, with approximately 80% appearing a single time and 11% taken by the ten largest. Followed longitudinally, the Seattle patients had been enrolled during active infection. This TCR was sampled from a woman in her forties with COVID-19, enrolled during active disease. Sequencing used peripheral blood.

CDR3 region: CASGSSGSAETQYF. Here the CDR3 DNA reads TGTGCTAGTGGTTCCAGCGGGAGCGCCGAGACCCAGTACTTC. This chain links TRBV12-5 with TRBJ2-5; TRBD2 matches 8 bases. After removal of 4 bases from V and 5 bases from J, the junction contained 6 bases not matched to a gene. Germline V gene sequence: CDR1 LGHNT, CDR2 FRNRAP. The CDR3 loop spans 14 amino acids. Supplemented by reference TRBV12-5 and TRBJ2-5, the full variable domain reads DARVTQTPRHKVTEMGQEVTMRCQPILGHNTVFWYRQTMMQGLELLAYFRNRAPLDDSGMPKDRFSAEMPDATLATLKIQPSEPRDSAVYFCASGSSGSAETQYFGPGTRLLVL.